This entry concerns a single T cell receptor (beta chain). What it binds is unknown. This sample was included in a study of OX40 agonist ivuxolimab in advanced cancers. Whole-study context: Of the participants, 40% had some prior anti-PD-1, anti-PD-L1 or anti-CTLA-4 therapy, which was allowed.

Study outcomes and limitations: CD8+ T cells (on average) carried more expanded clones than CD4+ T cells.

Assay used: immunoSEQ multiplex PCR; TCRdb lists only in-frame clones, some missing. The table records approximately 12,000 clones, approximately 83% of them present only once. V was trimmed by 3 bases and J by 2 bases, leaving 10 bases between them. Germline V gene lookup returns CDR1 SGHDN and CDR2 FVKESK. CDR3 length: 14 residues. The V and J genes are TRBV14 and TRBJ1-1; D not certain. The source of this sequence is an adult with an advanced solid tumor such as melanoma, head and neck, liver or kidney cancer. Here the sequenced sample was CD4+ or CD8+ T cells sorted from blood, taken in a trial of the OX40 agonist ivuxolimab. The CDR3 DNA follows: TGTGCCAGCAGCCAGTACGGGGTAAACACTGAAGCTTTCTTT. Its protein product is CASSQYGVNTEAFF.